This entry describes one T cell receptor (beta chain). Germline CDR1 reads SGHDT; CDR2 reads YYEEEE. The V gene lost 7 bases and the J gene lost 4 bases, with 6 bases spanning the gap. CDR3 size: 11 residues. The record originates from a study of control samples from healthy donors and cancer patients. Using immunoSEQ multiplex PCR, the repertoire was profiled, and TCRdb retains in-frame clones only, with some absent. The table includes tens of thousands of clones, 70% to 90% detected once. Material for sequencing was PBMCs. The chain uses TRBV5-6 and TRBJ1-3; D call uncertain. The TCR was taken from a woman aged 55-70 years with head and neck cancer. The CDR3 here is CASGAGNTIYF. In nucleotides, the CDR3 is TGTGCCAGCGGTGCGGGAAACACCATATATTTT. The full variable domain, with the rest looked up from reference TRBV5-6 and TRBJ1-3, is DAGVTQSPTHLIKTRGQQVTLRCSPKSGHDTVSWYQQALGQGPQFIFQYYEEEERQRGNFPDRFSGHQFPNYSSELNVNALLLGDSALYLCASGAGNTIYFGEGSWLTVV.